Listed below are T cell receptor beta chains from one sample, sequenced in a study of blood T cell repertoires in COVID-19. This table comes from immunoSEQ multiplex PCR, and its TCRdb copy is limited to in-frame clones, with some not included. This sample has more than 200,000 clones; approximately 85% occur once, and the top ten carry 0.7%. Sequencing used peripheral blood. The source of these receptors is a human donor in a cohort sampled during active COVID-19. CDR3s include the opening cysteine and the closing phenylalanine or tryptophan. Each record gives: V gene, clone size, J gene, CDR3 protein. Clone size is stated in some rows and not others, as once, few, many or a class when expanded.

V gene: TRBV4-2
clone size: once
J gene: TRBJ2-2
CDR3 protein: CASRDLTGGAPGELFF

V gene: TRBV20-1
clone size: -
J gene: TRBJ2-2
CDR3 protein: CSARSPGELFF

V gene: TRBV12-5
clone size: -
J gene: TRBJ2-1
CDR3 protein: CASGLRRWGQLGYNEQFF

V gene: TRBV10-2
clone size: -
J gene: TRBJ1-5
CDR3 protein: CASSAAGGGNQPQHF

V gene: TRBV7-2
clone size: few
J gene: TRBJ1-2
CDR3 protein: CASSLNSNYGYTF

V gene: TRBV6-1
clone size: -
J gene: TRBJ1-2
CDR3 protein: CASSERAGTGDMGSSSYTF

V gene: TRBV28
clone size: once
J gene: TRBJ2-5
CDR3 protein: CASKPGGSKATQYF

V gene: TRBV27
clone size: -
J gene: TRBJ2-7
CDR3 protein: CASSTSGQNTYEQYF

V gene: TRBV3-1/TRBV3-2
clone size: once
J gene: TRBJ2-3
CDR3 protein: CASSALAGASTDTQYF

V gene: TRBV5-1
clone size: -
J gene: TRBJ1-6
CDR3 protein: CASSSTAGIYNSPLHF

V gene: TRBV2
clone size: -
J gene: TRBJ2-7
CDR3 protein: CASRPTSSYEQYF

V gene: TRBV25-1
clone size: few
J gene: TRBJ2-6
CDR3 protein: CASSGRTAGANVLTF

V gene: TRBV5-6
clone size: -
J gene: TRBJ2-7
CDR3 protein: CASSWGLLPANEQYF

V gene: TRBV30
clone size: -
J gene: TRBJ1-6
CDR3 protein: CAWSVSGGNSPLHF

V gene: TRBV6-6
clone size: few
J gene: TRBJ1-2
CDR3 protein: CATTTGNPGWNGYTF

V gene: TRBV11-2
clone size: -
J gene: TRBJ1-2
CDR3 protein: CASSTRGGGYTF

V gene: TRBV7-9
clone size: -
J gene: TRBJ1-1
CDR3 protein: CASSLEFPREAFF

V gene: TRBV7-9
clone size: -
J gene: TRBJ2-7
CDR3 protein: CASTHQGQFYEQYF

V gene: TRBV7-9
clone size: -
J gene: TRBJ2-3
CDR3 protein: CASSLAGTGGDTQYF

V gene: TRBV3-1/TRBV3-2
clone size: -
J gene: TRBJ1-2
CDR3 protein: CASSQTGKLVHGYTF

V gene: TRBV11-2
clone size: -
J gene: TRBJ2-4
CDR3 protein: CASSSGTGGLLAKNIQYF

V gene: TRBV5-6
clone size: -
J gene: TRBJ1-1
CDR3 protein: CASSFLSGALTEAFF

V gene: TRBV9
clone size: -
J gene: TRBJ2-3
CDR3 protein: CASSVRALLTDTQYF

V gene: TRBV6-5
clone size: -
J gene: TRBJ1-1
CDR3 protein: CASRAANTEAFF

V gene: TRBV19
clone size: -
J gene: TRBJ1-5
CDR3 protein: CASSFSGGRGRQPQHF

V gene: TRBV27
clone size: once
J gene: TRBJ2-3
CDR3 protein: CASSLIARGRTDTQYF

V gene: TRBV27
clone size: -
J gene: TRBJ2-1
CDR3 protein: CASSPRDRDNEQFF

V gene: TRBV5-1
clone size: once
J gene: TRBJ2-2
CDR3 protein: CASSLGLAGSGELFF

V gene: TRBV28
clone size: -
J gene: TRBJ1-2
CDR3 protein: CASSFPGENYGYTF

V gene: TRBV7-9
clone size: -
J gene: TRBJ2-7
CDR3 protein: CASSSQGAASSYEQYF

V gene: TRBV6-1
clone size: -
J gene: TRBJ2-7
CDR3 protein: CASSEAGSAVREQYF

V gene: TRBV19
clone size: -
J gene: TRBJ2-7
CDR3 protein: CASTPQAGTYEQYF

V gene: TRBV7-9
clone size: -
J gene: TRBJ2-2
CDR3 protein: CASSLGTSYTGELFF

V gene: TRBV11-2
clone size: -
J gene: TRBJ2-7
CDR3 protein: CASSLGASGPYEQYF

V gene: TRBV27
clone size: -
J gene: TRBJ2-7
CDR3 protein: CASSPLGGTGSYEQYF

V gene: TRBV5-1
clone size: -
J gene: TRBJ2-7
CDR3 protein: CASSLARESSQYF

V gene: TRBV5-4
clone size: once
J gene: TRBJ2-7
CDR3 protein: CASSLVPAGSSYEQYF

V gene: TRBV12-3/TRBV12-4
clone size: -
J gene: TRBJ1-2
CDR3 protein: CASRGGVAYGYTF

V gene: TRBV10-3
clone size: -
J gene: TRBJ1-1
CDR3 protein: CAISDPRGTEAFF

V gene: TRBV7-9
clone size: -
J gene: TRBJ2-7
CDR3 protein: CASSFPQKISSYEQYF

V gene: TRBV21-1
clone size: -
J gene: TRBJ1-5
CDR3 protein: CASSNHTGGREQPQHF

V gene: TRBV19
clone size: -
J gene: TRBJ2-1
CDR3 protein: CASSQPPSGSYNEQFF

V gene: TRBV7-9
clone size: -
J gene: TRBJ2-2
CDR3 protein: CASSLRDYGRTGELFF

V gene: TRBV9
clone size: -
J gene: TRBJ1-3
CDR3 protein: CASSYGTGENTIYF

V gene: TRBV7-2
clone size: -
J gene: TRBJ2-1
CDR3 protein: CASSLSPSAYNEQFF

V gene: TRBV30
clone size: -
J gene: TRBJ1-3
CDR3 protein: CAWSVRRRSGNTIYF

V gene: TRBV7-2
clone size: -
J gene: TRBJ1-4
CDR3 protein: CASRQGTGEKLFF

V gene: TRBV7-2
clone size: -
J gene: TRBJ2-3
CDR3 protein: CASSFHSGTDTQYF

V gene: TRBV21-1
clone size: once
J gene: TRBJ2-6
CDR3 protein: CASKTGAPGANVLTF

V gene: TRBV19
clone size: -
J gene: TRBJ2-7
CDR3 protein: CASSISAGPRPFYEQYF

V gene: TRBV7-9
clone size: -
J gene: TRBJ1-1
CDR3 protein: CASMAGTGVNTEAFF

V gene: TRBV5-1
clone size: -
J gene: TRBJ2-1
CDR3 protein: CASSLGAGPHNEQFF

V gene: TRBV7-2
clone size: once
J gene: TRBJ1-2
CDR3 protein: CASSLGRGRMGRDGYTF

V gene: TRBV5-3
clone size: -
J gene: TRBJ1-5
CDR3 protein: CARSLNRADNQPQHF

V gene: TRBV19
clone size: -
J gene: TRBJ1-1
CDR3 protein: CASSTTLQGAEAFF